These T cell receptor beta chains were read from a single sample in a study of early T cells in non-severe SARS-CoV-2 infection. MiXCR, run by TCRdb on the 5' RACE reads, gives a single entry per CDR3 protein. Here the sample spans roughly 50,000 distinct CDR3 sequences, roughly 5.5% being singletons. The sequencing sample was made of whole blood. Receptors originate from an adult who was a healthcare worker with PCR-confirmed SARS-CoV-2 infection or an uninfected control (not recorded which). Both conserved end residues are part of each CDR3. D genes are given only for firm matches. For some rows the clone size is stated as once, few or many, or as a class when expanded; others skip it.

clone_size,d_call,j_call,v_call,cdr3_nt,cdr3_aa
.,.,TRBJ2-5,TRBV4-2,TGTGCCAGCAGCCCATGGGCCTTCCAAGAGACCCAGTACTTC,CASSPWAFQETQYF
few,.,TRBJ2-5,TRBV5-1,TGCGCCAGCAGCTTGCGGATGGCGGAGACCCAGTACTTC,CASSLRMAETQYF
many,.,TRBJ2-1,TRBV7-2,TGTGCCAGCAGCTTAGGGGTGGGAGCAGCGAATGAGCAGTTCTTC,CASSLGVGAANEQFF
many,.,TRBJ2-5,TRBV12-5,TGTGCTAGTGGCTCCCTAGGTAACCAAGAGACCCAGTACTTC,CASGSLGNQETQYF
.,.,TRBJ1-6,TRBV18,TGTGCCAGCTCACCCGCCGGGCTGGGAACAAATTCACCCCTCCACTTT,CASSPAGLGTNSPLHF
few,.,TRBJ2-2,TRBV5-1,TGCGCCAGCAGCGCTGCTGACACCGGGGAGCTGTTTTTT,CASSAADTGELFF
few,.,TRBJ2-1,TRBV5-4,TGTGCCAGCAGCTTGGGCGGTATAACTAGCTCCTACAATGAGCAGTTCTTC,CASSLGGITSSYNEQFF
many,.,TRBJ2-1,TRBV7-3,TGTGCCAGCAGCTTAGACCTTCCCGGACATGAGCAGTTCTTC,CASSLDLPGHEQFF
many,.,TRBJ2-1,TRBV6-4,TGTGCCAGCAGTGAAAGGGAGGTGGGGCGGAATGAGCAGTTCTTC,CASSEREVGRNEQFF
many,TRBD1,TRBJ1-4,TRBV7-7,TGTGCTAGCAGCAACGCCCCAGGGGGAGCTAATGAAAAACTGTTTTTT,CASSNAPGGANEKLFF
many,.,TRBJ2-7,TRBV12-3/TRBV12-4,TGTGCCAGCAGTTTTGGATCCGCCTACGAGCAGTACTTC,CASSFGSAYEQYF
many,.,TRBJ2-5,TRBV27,TGTGCCAGCAGTGTCGCGGAGACCCAGTACTTC,CASSVAETQYF
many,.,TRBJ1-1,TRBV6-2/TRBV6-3,TGTGCCAGCAGTTACCCCCGGGGGGACCGGAGGGAAGCTTTCTTT,CASSYPRGDRREAFF
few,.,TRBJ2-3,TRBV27,TGTGCCAGCAGTTGGGGAGCGCGGGCTAGCACAGATACGCAGTATTTT,CASSWGARASTDTQYF
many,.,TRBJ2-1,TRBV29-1,TGCAGCGTTGAAACGGACGGGGTTTCGGGGGAGCAGTTCTTC,CSVETDGVSGEQFF
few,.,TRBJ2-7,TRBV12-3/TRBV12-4,TGTGCCAGCACCCCCCATGGGTCCTACGAGCAGTACTTC,CASTPHGSYEQYF
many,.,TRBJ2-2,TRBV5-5,TGTGCCAGCAGCCTCAATTTTGCCGGGGAGCTGTTTTTT,CASSLNFAGELFF
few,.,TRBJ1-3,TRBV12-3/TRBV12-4,TGTGCCAGCAGTGTCAAACAGGGAAACACCATATATTTT,CASSVKQGNTIYF
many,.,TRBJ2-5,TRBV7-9,TGTGCCAGCAGCTTAGAATCTACAGGGCAGGGGACCCAGTACTTC,CASSLESTGQGTQYF
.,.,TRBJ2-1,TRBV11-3,TGTGCCAGCAGCACTAACCGGGTCGACTACAATGAGCAGTTCTTC,CASSTNRVDYNEQFF
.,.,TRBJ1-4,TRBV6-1,TGTGCCAGCAACCCACCGGGGGGTTTAAAGGAAAAACTGTTTTTT,CASNPPGGLKEKLFF
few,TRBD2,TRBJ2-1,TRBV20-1,TGCAGTGCTCCTGGGACTAGCGGTGAAGATGAGCAGTTCTTC,CSAPGTSGEDEQFF
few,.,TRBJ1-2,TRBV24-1,TGTGCCACCAGTGATCCGCCGGGAGGGGCGCAAGGCTACACCTTC,CATSDPPGGAQGYTF
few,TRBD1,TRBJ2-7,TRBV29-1,TGCAGCGTCGAGGGACAGGGGGCCTACGAGCAGTACTTC,CSVEGQGAYEQYF
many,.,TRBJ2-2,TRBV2,TGTGCCAGCAGACCGGACGGTGGGGAGCTGTTTTTT,CASRPDGGELFF
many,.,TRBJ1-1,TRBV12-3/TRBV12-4,TGTGCCAGCAGTATGACAGCTGAAGCTTTCTTT,CASSMTAEAFF
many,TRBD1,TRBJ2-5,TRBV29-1,TGCAGCGTTGAAGGGTGGGACAGCTTTCAAGAGACCCAGTACTTC,CSVEGWDSFQETQYF
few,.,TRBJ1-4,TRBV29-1,TGCAGCGTTGAAAGGTTCGGGAAACTGTTTTTT,CSVERFGKLFF
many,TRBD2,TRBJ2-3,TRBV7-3,TGTGCCAGCAGAGCGGGGGTGGCGACAGATACGCAGTATTTT,CASRAGVATDTQYF
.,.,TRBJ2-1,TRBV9,TGTGCCAGCAGCGTATTTACCGGGGGGCAGTTCGGCGAGCAGTTCTTC,CASSVFTGGQFGEQFF